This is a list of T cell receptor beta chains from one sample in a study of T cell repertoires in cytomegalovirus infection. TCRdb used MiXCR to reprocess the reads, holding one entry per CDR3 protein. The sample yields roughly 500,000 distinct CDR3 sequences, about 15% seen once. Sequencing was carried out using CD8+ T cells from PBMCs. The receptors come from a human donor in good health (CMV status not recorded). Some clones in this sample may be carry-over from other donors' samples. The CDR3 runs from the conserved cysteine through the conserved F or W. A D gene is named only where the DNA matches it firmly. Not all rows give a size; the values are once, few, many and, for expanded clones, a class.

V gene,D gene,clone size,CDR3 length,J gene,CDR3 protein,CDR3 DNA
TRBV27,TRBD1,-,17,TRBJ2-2,CASSLSWQGASTGELFF,TGTGCCAGCAGTTTATCGTGGCAGGGGGCGAGCACCGGGGAGCTGTTTTTT
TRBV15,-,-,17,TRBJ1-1,CATSRDNKGRRNTEAFF,TGTGCCACCAGCAGAGATAATAAAGGGCGCCGGAACACTGAAGCTTTCTTT
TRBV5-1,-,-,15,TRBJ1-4,CASSSNGQINEKLFF,TGCGCCAGCAGCTCAAATGGACAGATTAATGAAAAACTGTTTTTT
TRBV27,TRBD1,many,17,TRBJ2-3,CASSPWGGQGRTDTQYF,TGTGCCAGCAGTCCATGGGGGGGACAGGGGCGCACAGATACGCAGTATTTT
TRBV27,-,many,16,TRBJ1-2,CASSIQERGPLWGYTF,TGTGCCAGCAGTATTCAGGAAAGGGGCCCACTCTGGGGCTACACCTTC
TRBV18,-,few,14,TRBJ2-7,CASSPDYGQYEQYF,TGTGCCAGCTCACCAGATTACGGACAATACGAGCAGTACTTC
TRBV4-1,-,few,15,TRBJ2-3,CASSGTGRSADTQYF,TGCGCCAGCAGCGGGACGGGAAGGTCGGCAGATACGCAGTATTTT
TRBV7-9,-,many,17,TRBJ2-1,CASSPGKGETSYNEQFF,TGTGCCAGCAGCCCCGGGAAGGGGGAGACCTCCTACAATGAGCAGTTCTTC
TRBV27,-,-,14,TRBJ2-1,CASSPRFGAYEQFF,TGTGCCAGCAGTCCCCGCTTCGGGGCATATGAGCAGTTCTTC
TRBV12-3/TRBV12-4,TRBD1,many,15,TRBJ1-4,CASSPTGTGVEKLFF,TGTGCCAGCAGTCCGACCGGGACAGGGGTAGAAAAACTGTTTTTT
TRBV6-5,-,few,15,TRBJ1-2,CASSYSSAGLYGYTF,TGTGCCAGCAGTTACTCGTCGGCAGGGCTGTATGGCTACACCTTC
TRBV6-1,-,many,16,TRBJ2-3,CASSGPFQGSTDTQYF,TGTGCCAGCAGTGGACCCTTTCAGGGGAGCACAGATACGCAGTATTTT
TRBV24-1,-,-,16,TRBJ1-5,CATSNGGTPFNQPQHF,TGTGCCACCAGTAATGGCGGAACACCATTCAATCAGCCCCAGCATTTT
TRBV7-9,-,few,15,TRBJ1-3,CASRADGESRNTIYF,TGTGCCAGCAGAGCCGACGGAGAGTCCCGAAACACCATATATTTT
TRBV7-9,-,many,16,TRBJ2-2,CASKNGAKASTGELFF,TGTGCCAGCAAAAACGGCGCGAAAGCCTCCACCGGGGAGCTGTTTTTT
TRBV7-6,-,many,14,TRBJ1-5,CASSARGGNQPQHF,TGTGCCAGCAGCGCCCGAGGGGGGAATCAGCCCCAGCATTTT
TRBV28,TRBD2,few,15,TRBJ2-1,CASSFESGRGNEQFF,TGTGCCAGCAGTTTTGAGAGCGGGAGAGGTAATGAGCAGTTCTTC
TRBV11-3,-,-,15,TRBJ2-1,CASSLASDSYNEQFF,TGTGCCAGCAGCTTAGCCTCGGACTCCTACAATGAGCAGTTCTTC
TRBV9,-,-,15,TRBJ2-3,CASSVASSTGDTQYF,TGTGCCAGCAGCGTAGCTTCGAGCACGGGAGATACGCAGTATTTT
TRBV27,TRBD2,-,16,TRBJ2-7,CASSMGLAGVRGLQYF,TGTGCCAGCAGTATGGGACTAGCGGGAGTTAGGGGATTGCAGTACTTC
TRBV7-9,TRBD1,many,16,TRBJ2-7,CASSPPPQGETYEQYF,TGTGCCAGCAGCCCCCCGCCCCAGGGGGAGACCTACGAGCAGTACTTC
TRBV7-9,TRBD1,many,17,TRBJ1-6,CASSQPSQGSLGSPLHF,TGTGCCAGCAGCCAGCCGTCACAGGGGTCGCTGGGTTCACCCCTCCACTTT
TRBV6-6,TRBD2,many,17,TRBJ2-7,CASSYPSGGDVSYEQYF,TGTGCCAGCAGTTACCCTAGCGGGGGCGACGTTTCCTACGAGCAGTACTTC
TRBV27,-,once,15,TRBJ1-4,CASSLRASTNEKLFF,TGTGCCAGCAGTCTCAGGGCATCAACTAATGAAAAACTGTTTTTT
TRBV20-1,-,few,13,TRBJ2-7,CSATPGRAYEQYF,TGCAGTGCTACCCCGGGAAGGGCCTACGAGCAGTACTTC
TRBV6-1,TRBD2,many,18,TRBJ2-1,CASSDIGLAGAGNNEQFF,TGTGCCAGCAGTGACATTGGGCTAGCGGGGGCTGGGAATAATGAGCAGTTCTTC
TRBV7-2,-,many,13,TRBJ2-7,CASSDLEGNEQYF,TGTGCCAGCAGCGACCTAGAGGGTAACGAGCAGTACTTC
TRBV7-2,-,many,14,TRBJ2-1,CASSFRTERNEQFF,TGTGCCAGCAGCTTTCGGACAGAGCGCAATGAGCAGTTCTTC
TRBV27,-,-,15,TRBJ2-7,CASTPQAASSYEQYF,TGTGCCAGCACCCCTCAGGCAGCGAGCTCCTACGAGCAGTACTTC